Below, one T cell receptor (beta chain) is given with its context. Its antigen has not been determined. Base qualities are not recorded, but no much larger clone differs from it by a single base. These data belong to a study of CD8 T cells in ankylosing spondylitis listed by TCRdb under 2017. Regarding the research as a whole: The study profiled T cell receptor beta repertoires in healthy donors and ankylosing spondylitis patients to find disease-linked TCR variants. The full study cohort comprised roughly 24 ankylosing spondylitis patients and over 95 healthy donors. Peripheral blood was sampled, and synovial fluid was additionally collected from ankylosing spondylitis patients. Overall study outcomes, separate from this receptor: According to the report, matched synovial fluid samples from ankylosing spondylitis patients were significantly enriched for the disease-linked clones. Blood from ankylosing spondylitis patients appeared to be characterized by a TCR beta motif composed of about 8 highly homologous amino acid variants. A CD8+ phenotype was shown by the disease-linked clones, which were found at relatively low frequencies in peripheral blood. Some motif variants had previously been reported in the synovial fluid and blood of reactive arthritis patients, which suggests shared mechanisms of disease initiation.

Reads for this sample came from an Illumina HiSeq 2500. TCR beta libraries were prepared by quantitative 5'-RACE with molecular barcodes. In the authors' own workflow: Disease-linked TCR variants were identified with a new computational method built on a probabilistic model of VDJ rearrangement. The public sequencing data were trimmed at Q25 with fastp and processed into clonotypes with MiXCR by TCRdb, which kept only in-frame beta chains. Entries that share a CDR3 protein sequence are merged under the most common genes and DNA. These V and J calls derive from TCRdb rather than the authors' analysis. The sample contains fewer than 400,000 distinct CDR3 sequences, under 25% of them found a single time. The ten top clones hold about 16% of the sample. For this chain, trimming is 5 bases at the V end and 7 bases at the J end, and the number of junction bases without a gene match is 8. Its CDR3 holds 15 amino acids, cysteine through phenylalanine. Only the CDR3 DNA is retained, 45 bases long and in frame from the first base. The germline V gene gives CDR1 as LGHNT and CDR2 as FRNRAP.

Recombination connected TRBV12-5 to TRBJ2-1, and 10 junction bases match TRBD1. Sequenced sample: blood, either unsorted or a sorted T cell fraction (not recorded which). This TCR came from a male donor with ankylosing spondylitis. The nucleotide sequence reads as follows: TGTGCTAGTGGTACCGGGACAGGGGATCGGAATGAGCAGTTCTTC. Its translation is CASGTGTGDRNEQFF.